This T cell receptor (beta chain) was identified in a study of blood T cell repertoires in COVID-19. Across the study: COVID-19 samples collected from the United States, Italy and Spain covered acute and convalescent phases. PBMCs, B-cell-depleted T cells, or T cells provided the cDNA or gDNA that made up the material.

TCRdb's table, derived via immunoSEQ multiplex PCR, lists solely in-frame clones and lacks some. The sample consists of 150,000 to 200,000 clones, around four fifths of them appearing once. CDR3 length equals 13 residues. V lost 1 base to trimming and J lost 3 bases, with 7 bases between them. From germline, CDR1 is KGHSH and CDR2 LQKENI. The sequenced sample was peripheral blood. This receptor was taken from a woman older than 75 with COVID-19, enrolled during active disease. The chain employs TRBV18 and TRBJ2-7, with no clear D. CDR3 amino acids: CASSPLYGYEQYF. The CDR3 DNA follows: TGTGCCAGCTCACCACTATACGGCTACGAGCAGTACTTC.